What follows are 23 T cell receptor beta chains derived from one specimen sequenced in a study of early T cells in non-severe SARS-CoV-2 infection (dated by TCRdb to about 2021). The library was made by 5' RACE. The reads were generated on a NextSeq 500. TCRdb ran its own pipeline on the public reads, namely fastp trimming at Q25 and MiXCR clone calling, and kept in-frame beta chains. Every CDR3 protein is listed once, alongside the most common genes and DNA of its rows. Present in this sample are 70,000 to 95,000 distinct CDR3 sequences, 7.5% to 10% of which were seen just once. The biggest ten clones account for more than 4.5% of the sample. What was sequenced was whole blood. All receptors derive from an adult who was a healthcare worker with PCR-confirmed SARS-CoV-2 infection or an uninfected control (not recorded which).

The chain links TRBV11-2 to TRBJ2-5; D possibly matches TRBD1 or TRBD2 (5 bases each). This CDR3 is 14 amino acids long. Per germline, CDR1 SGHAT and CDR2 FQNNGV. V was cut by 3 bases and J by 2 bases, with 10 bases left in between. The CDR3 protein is CASSFGAGQETQYF. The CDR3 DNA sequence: TGTGCCAGCAGCTTCGGGGCAGGACAAGAGACCCAGTACTTC.

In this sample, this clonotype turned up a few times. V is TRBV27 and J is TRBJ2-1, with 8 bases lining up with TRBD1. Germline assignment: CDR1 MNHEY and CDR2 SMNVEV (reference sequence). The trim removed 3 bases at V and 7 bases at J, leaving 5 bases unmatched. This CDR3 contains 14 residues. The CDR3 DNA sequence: TGTGCCAGCAGTTTCCGGACAGGGTATAATGAGCAGTTCTTC. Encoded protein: CASSFRTGYNEQFF.

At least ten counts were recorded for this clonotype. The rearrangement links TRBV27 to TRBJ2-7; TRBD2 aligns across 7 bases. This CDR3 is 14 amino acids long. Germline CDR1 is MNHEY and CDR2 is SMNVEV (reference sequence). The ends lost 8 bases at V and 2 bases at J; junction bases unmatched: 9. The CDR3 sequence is CASRAPGGAYEQYF. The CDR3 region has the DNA TGTGCCAGCCGGGCGCCGGGGGGAGCCTACGAGCAGTACTTC.

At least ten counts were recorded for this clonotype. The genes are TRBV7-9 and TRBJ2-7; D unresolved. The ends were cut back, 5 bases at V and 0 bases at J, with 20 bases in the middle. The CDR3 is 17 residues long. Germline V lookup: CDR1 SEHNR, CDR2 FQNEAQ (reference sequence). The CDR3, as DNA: TGTGCCAGCAGCCATCCAGACGAAGGGCGCAGCTCCTACGAGCAGTACTTC. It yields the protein CASSHPDEGRSSYEQYF.

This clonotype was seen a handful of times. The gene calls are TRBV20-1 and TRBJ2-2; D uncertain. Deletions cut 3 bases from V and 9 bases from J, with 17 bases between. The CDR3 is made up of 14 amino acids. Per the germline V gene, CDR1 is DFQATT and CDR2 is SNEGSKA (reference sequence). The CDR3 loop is CSARQLAMDRELFF. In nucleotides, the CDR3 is TGCAGTGCTAGGCAGTTAGCAATGGACCGGGAGCTGTTTTTT.

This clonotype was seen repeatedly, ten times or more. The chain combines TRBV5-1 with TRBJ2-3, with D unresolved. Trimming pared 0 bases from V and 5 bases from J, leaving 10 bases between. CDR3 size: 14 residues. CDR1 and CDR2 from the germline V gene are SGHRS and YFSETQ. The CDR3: CASSLALAGDTQYF. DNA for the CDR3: TGCGCCAGCAGCTTGGCCTTAGCCGGAGATACGCAGTATTTT.

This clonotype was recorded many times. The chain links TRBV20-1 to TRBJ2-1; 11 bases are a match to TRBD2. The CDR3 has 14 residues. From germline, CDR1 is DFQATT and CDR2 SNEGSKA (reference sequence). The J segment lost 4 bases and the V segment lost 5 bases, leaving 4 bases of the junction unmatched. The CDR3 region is CSAVRLAGYNEQFF. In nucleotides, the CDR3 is TGCAGTGCTGTGCGACTAGCGGGATACAATGAGCAGTTCTTC.

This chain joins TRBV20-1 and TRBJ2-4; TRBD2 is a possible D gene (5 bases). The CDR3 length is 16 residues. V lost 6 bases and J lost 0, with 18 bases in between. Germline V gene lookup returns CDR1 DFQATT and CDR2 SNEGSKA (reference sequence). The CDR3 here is CSASRGIQLAKNIQYF. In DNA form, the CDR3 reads TGCAGTGCAAGCCGAGGGATACAACTAGCCAAAAACATTCAGTACTTC.

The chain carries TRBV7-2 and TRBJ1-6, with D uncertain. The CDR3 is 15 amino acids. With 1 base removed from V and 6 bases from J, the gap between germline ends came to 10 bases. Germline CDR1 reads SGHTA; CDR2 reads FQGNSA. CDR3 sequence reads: CASSLGQSFNSPLHF. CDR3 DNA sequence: TGTGCCAGCAGCTTAGGGCAGTCTTTTAATTCACCCCTCCACTTT.

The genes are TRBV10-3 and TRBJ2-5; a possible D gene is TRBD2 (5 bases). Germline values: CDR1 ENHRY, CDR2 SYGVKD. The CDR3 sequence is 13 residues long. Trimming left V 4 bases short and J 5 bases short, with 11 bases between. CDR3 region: CAISGSRGETQYF. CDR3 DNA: TGTGCCATCAGTGGGTCACGAGGGGAGACCCAGTACTTC.

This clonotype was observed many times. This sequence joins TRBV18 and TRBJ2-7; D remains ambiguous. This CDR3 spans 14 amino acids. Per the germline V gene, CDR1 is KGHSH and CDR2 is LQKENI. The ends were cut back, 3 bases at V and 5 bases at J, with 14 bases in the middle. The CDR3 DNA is TGTGCCAGCTCACCCCCCAGGTTCCCTAACGAGCAGTACTTC. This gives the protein CASSPPRFPNEQYF.

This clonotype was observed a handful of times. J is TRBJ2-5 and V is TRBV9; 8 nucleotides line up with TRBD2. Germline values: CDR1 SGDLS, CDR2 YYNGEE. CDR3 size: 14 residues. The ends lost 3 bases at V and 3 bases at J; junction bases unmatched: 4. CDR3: CASSAGLAEETQYF. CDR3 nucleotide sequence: TGTGCCAGCAGCGCCGGACTAGCAGAAGAGACCCAGTACTTC.

The CDR3 here is CASGLLPVLAGTDTQYF. DNA for the CDR3: TGTGCTAGTGGTTTGCTCCCCGTACTAGCGGGGACAGATACGCAGTATTTT. The rearrangement links TRBV12-5 to TRBJ2-3; 10 bases agree with TRBD2. Germline values: CDR1 LGHNT, CDR2 FRNRAP. V gave up 2 bases and J gave up 3 bases; unmatched junction bases: 8. This CDR3 is 17 amino acids long.

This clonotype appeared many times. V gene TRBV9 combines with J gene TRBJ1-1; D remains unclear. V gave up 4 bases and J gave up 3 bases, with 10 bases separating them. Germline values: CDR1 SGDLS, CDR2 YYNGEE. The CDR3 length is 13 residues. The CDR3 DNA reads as TGTGCCAGCAGCACCGGACGGTACACTGAAGCTTTCTTT. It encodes CASSTGRYTEAFF.

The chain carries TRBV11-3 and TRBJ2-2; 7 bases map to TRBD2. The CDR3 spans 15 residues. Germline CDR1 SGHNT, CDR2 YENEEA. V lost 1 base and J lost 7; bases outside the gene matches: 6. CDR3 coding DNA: TGTGCCAGCAGCTTAGGCGGGAGAACGGGCGGGGAGCTGTTTTTT. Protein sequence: CASSLGGRTGGELFF. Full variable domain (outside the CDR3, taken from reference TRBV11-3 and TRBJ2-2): EAGVVQSPRYKIIEKKQPVAFWCNPISGHNTLYWYLQNLGQGPELLIRYENEEAVDDSQLPKDRFSAERLKGVDSTLKIQPAELGDSAVYLCASSLGGRTGGELFFGEGSRLTVL.

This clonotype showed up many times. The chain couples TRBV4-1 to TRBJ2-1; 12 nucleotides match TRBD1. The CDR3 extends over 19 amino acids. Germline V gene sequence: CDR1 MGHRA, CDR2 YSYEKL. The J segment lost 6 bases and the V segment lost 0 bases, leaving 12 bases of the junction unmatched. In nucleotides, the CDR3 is TGCGCCAGCAGCCAAGATCGGTTCGGGGGACAGGGGGCCCTCAATGAGCAGTTCTTC. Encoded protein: CASSQDRFGGQGALNEQFF.

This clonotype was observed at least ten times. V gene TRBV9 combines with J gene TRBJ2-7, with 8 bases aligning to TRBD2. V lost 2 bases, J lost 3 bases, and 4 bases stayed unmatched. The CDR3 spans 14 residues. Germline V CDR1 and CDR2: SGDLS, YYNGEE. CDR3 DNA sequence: TGTGCCAGCAGCGTTAGCGGGACGGGCTACGAGCAGTACTTC. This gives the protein CASSVSGTGYEQYF. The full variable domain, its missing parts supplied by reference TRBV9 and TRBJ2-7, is DSGVTQTPKHLITATGQRVTLRCSPRSGDLSVYWYQQSLDQGLQFLIQYYNGEERAKGNILERFSAQQFPDLHSELNLSSLELGDSALYFCASSVSGTGYEQYFGPGTRLTVT.

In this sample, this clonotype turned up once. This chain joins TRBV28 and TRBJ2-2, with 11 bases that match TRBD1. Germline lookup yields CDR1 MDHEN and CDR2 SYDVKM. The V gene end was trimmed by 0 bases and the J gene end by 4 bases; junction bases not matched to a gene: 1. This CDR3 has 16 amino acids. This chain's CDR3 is CASSLWGQGGTGELFF. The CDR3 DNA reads TGTGCCAGCAGTTTATGGGGACAGGGGGGCACCGGGGAGCTGTTTTTT. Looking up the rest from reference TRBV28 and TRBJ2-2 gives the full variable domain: DVKVTQSSRYLVKRTGEKVFLECVQDMDHENMFWYRQDPGLGLRLIYFSYDVKMKEKGDIPEGYSVSREKKERFSLILESASTNQTSMYLCASSLWGQGGTGELFFGEGSRLTVL.

In nucleotides, the CDR3 is TGTGCCAGCAGTTTTGGAGAAGAATTCACTAACTATGGCTACACCTTC. As protein: CASSFGEEFTNYGYTF. The chain uses TRBV12-3 or TRBV12-4 and TRBJ1-2; no reliable D call. The CDR3 extends over 16 amino acids. The V gene lost 3 bases and the J gene lost 0 bases, with 14 bases spanning the gap.

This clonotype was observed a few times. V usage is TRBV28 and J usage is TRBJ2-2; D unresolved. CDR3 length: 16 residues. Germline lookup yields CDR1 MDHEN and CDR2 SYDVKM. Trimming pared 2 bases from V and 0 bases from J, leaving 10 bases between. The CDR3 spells CASSLLGSANTGELFF. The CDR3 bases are TGTGCCAGCAGTTTACTCGGGTCCGCGAACACCGGGGAGCTGTTTTTT.

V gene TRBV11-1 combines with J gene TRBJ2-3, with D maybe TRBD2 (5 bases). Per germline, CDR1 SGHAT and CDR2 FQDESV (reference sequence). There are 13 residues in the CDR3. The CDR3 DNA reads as TGTGTCGTCCTCAAAAAGGGAGCCGATACGCAGTATTTT. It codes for CVVLKKGADTQYF. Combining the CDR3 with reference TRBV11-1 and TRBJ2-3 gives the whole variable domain EAEVAQSPRYKITEKSQAVAFWCDPISGHATLYWYRQILGQGPELLVQFQDESVVDDSQLPKDRFSAERLKGVDSTLKIQPAELGDSAMYLCVVLKKGADTQYFGPGTRLTVL.

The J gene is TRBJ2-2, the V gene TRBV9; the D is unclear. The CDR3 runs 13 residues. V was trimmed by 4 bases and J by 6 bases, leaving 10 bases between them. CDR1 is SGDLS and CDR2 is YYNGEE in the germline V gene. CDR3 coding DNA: TGTGCCAGCAGCCCGGAACCGGCCGGGGAGCTGTTTTTT. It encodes CASSPEPAGELFF.

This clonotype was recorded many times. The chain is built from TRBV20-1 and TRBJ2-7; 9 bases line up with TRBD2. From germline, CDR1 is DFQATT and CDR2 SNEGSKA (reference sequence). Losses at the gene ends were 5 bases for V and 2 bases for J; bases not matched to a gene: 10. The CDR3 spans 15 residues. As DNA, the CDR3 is TGCAGTGCTCAGTCAGGAGTAGCGGGAGCCTACGAGCAGTACTTC. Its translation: CSAQSGVAGAYEQYF.